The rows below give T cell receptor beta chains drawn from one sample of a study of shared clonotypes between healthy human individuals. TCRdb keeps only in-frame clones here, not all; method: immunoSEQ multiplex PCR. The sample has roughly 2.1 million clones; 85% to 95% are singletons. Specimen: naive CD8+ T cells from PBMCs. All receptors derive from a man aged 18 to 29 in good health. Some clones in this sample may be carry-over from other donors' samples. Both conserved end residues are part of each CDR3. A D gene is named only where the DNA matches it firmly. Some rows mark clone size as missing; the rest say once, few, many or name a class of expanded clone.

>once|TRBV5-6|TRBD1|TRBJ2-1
TGTGCCAGCAGCTTGGTTGCACAGGGGTTACTGGTCGCCTACAATGAGCAGTTCTTC
CASSLVAQGLLVAYNEQFF
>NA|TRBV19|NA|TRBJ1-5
TGTGCCAGTAGTATACGTGATAGCAATCAGCCCCAGCATTTT
CASSIRDSNQPQHF
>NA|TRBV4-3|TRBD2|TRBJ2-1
TGCGCCAGCAGCCGGATGGGGCGTGGAGAAGCGGGAGGACGGAATGAGCAGTTCTTC
CASSRMGRGEAGGRNEQFF
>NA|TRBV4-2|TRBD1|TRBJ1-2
TGTGCCAGCAGCCAAGTAAAACAGGGGACGGCATATGGCTACACCTTC
CASSQVKQGTAYGYTF
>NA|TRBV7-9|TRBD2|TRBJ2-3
TGTGCCAGCAGCATTAGCGGGAGAGGGGATACGCAGTATTTT
CASSISGRGDTQYF
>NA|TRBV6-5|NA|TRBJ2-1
TGTGCCAGCAGTTACTCCCTTGTAGGGGAGCAGTTCTTC
CASSYSLVGEQFF
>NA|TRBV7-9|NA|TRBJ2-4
TGTGCCACCTCGCAGGGGCTGGAAAACATTCAGTACTTC
CATSQGLENIQYF
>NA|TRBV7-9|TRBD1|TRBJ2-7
TGTGCCAGCAGCTCCTACCGGGACAGGTACTACGAGCAGTACTTC
CASSSYRDRYYEQYF
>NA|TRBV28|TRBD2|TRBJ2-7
TGTGCCAGCAGTTTAGCGGGAGGGCCCGAGCAGTACTTC
CASSLAGGPEQYF
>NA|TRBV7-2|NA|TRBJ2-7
TGTGCCAGCAGCACTCGGACGAGCTACGAGCAGTACTTC
CASSTRTSYEQYF
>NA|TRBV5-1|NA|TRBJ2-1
TGCGCCAGCAGCACGGGACTTGGGAACAATGAGCAGTTCTTC
CASSTGLGNNEQFF
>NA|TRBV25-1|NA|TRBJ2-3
TGTGCCAGCAGTGAACTTAAGGGGCCAAGCACAGATACGCAGTATTTT
CASSELKGPSTDTQYF
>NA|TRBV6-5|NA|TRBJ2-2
TGTGCCAGCATCCCTAGTGCCACCGGGGAGCTGTTTTTT
CASIPSATGELFF
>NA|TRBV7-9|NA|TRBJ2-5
TGTGCCAGCAGACCAAGGTGGGGGTCCCAAGAGACCCAGTACTTC
CASRPRWGSQETQYF